This T cell receptor (beta chain) derives from a study of healthy donors' naive CD4 and CD8 T cells. Worth noting for this clonotype: Its antigen remains unidentified.

A linear amplification protocol produced the TCR libraries from 500 ng of total RNA. TCRdb ran MiXCR on the reads and lists one entry per CDR3 protein. Here the sample spans 150,000 to 200,000 distinct CDR3 sequences, over 60% being singletons. Findings and caveats of the study: Homeostatic proliferation of naive T cells was not examined as a bias source. Negatively charged CDR3s marked CD8+ lineage; positively charged CDR3s marked CD4+ lineage.

Sequencing was performed on naive CD4+ and CD8+ T cells sorted from blood, pooled from several donors. The sequence derives from a pool of human donors in good health; the sample pools cells from several healthy donors.

The CDR3, as DNA: TGTGCCAGCAGCTTAGCCCAGGGGAAGAACACTGAAGCTTTCTTT. Translated: CASSLAQGKNTEAFF. This chain joins TRBV7-9 and TRBJ1-1; tentative D call: TRBD1 (6 bases). Trimming removed 0 bases from V and 1 base from J, with 9 bases in between. CDR1 and CDR2 (germline): SEHNR, FQNEAQ (reference sequence). The CDR3 runs 15 residues.